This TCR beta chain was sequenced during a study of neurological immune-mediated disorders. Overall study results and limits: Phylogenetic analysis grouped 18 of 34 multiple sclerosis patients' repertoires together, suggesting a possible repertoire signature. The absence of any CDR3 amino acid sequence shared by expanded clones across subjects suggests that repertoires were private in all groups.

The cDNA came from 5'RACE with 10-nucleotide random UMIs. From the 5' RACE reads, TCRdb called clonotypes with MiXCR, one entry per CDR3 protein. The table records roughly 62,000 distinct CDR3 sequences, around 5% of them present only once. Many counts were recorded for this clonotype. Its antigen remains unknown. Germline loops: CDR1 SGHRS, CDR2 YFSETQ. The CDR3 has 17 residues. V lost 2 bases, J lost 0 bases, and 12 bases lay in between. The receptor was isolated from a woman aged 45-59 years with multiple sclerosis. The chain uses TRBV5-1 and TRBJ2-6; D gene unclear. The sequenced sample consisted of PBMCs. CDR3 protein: CASSFSQAFSGANVLTF. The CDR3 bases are TGCGCCAGCAGCTTTTCGCAGGCTTTCTCTGGGGCCAACGTCCTGACTTTC. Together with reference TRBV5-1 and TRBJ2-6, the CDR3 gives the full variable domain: KAGVTQTPRYLIKTRGQQVTLSCSPISGHRSVSWYQQTPGQGLQFLFEYFSETQRNKGNFPGRFSGRQFSNSRSEMNVSTLELGDSALYLCASSFSQAFSGANVLTFGAGSRLTVL.